Listed below are T cell receptor beta chains from one sample, sequenced in a study of monozygotic twins with cystic fibrosis. The repertoire was sequenced with immunoSEQ multiplex PCR; TCRdb's copy has only in-frame clones and lacks some. Of roughly 12,000 clones in the sample, 65% to 90% are singletons; the top ten hold 0.45% to 0.55%. Specimen: blood. The receptors originated from a man between 18 and 29 years old with cystic fibrosis. Each CDR3 is given with its conserved first and last residue. The D gene is left open where the match is weak. Size is omitted from some rows. Given values are once, few, many or a class for expanded clones.

-	-	TRBV5-5	TRBJ1-4	CASSYRPSEKLFF
-	-	TRBV7-2	TRBJ2-5	CASSLGYSETQYF
once	TRBD1	TRBV19	TRBJ2-6	CASSSRGTGANVLTF
-	-	TRBV30	TRBJ1-6	CAWTRNRAVGLGSYNSPLHF
-	-	TRBV7-9	TRBJ1-4	CASSPDNEKLFF
-	TRBD1	TRBV7-8	TRBJ2-2	CASSLGPDRTNTGELFF
-	-	TRBV9	TRBJ2-1	CASSVSPINEQFF
-	TRBD2	TRBV19	TRBJ2-3	CASSMGPASGYTDTQYF
once	TRBD2	TRBV10-3	TRBJ2-2	CAISEGLAGPRGGELFF
-	-	TRBV7-9	TRBJ2-2	CASSLALQGTNTGELFF
-	-	TRBV25-1	TRBJ2-5	CASSDGHNPSETQYF
-	-	TRBV14	TRBJ2-1	CASSWAGEEQFF
-	-	TRBV7-9	TRBJ2-7	CASSQRVYEQYF
-	-	TRBV12-5	TRBJ1-5	CASSTPGNQPQHF
once	TRBD2	TRBV2	TRBJ2-3	CASSGSGVTDTQYF
-	-	TRBV18	TRBJ2-2	CASSPLRTTVNTGELFF
-	TRBD2	TRBV5-6	TRBJ2-5	CASSWEGSGETQYF
-	TRBD1	TRBV9	TRBJ1-4	CASSPQGYEKLFF
-	-	TRBV25-1	TRBJ2-5	CASSEWAGSQETQYF
-	-	TRBV19	TRBJ2-5	CASSIGPTETQYF
-	-	TRBV5-6	TRBJ1-1	CANSLGLPTDTEAFF
-	TRBD1	TRBV9	TRBJ2-7	CASSKTGVSSEQYF
-	-	TRBV10-2	TRBJ1-1	CASSELGGNTEAFF
few	TRBD1	TRBV30	TRBJ1-1	CAWSVRQGAEAFF
-	-	TRBV7-8	TRBJ1-1	CASSPREGPNTEAFF
-	-	TRBV5-4	TRBJ2-1	CASSFLGRLRVPYEQFF
-	TRBD2	TRBV5-1	TRBJ2-3	CASSLRGAGGTADTQYF
-	-	TRBV5-8	TRBJ2-6	CASSLEGAGANVLTF
-	-	TRBV7-2	TRBJ2-3	CASSLGTRGNTDTQYF
-	-	TRBV29-1	TRBJ2-2	CSVWVLNTGELFF
-	TRBD1	TRBV30	TRBJ2-5	CAWSVGQGPQETQYF
once	TRBD1	TRBV29-1	TRBJ1-1	CSVVPRTGNTEAFF
-	-	TRBV7-8	TRBJ2-4	CASTSELSMGENIQYF
-	TRBD1	TRBV7-2	TRBJ1-1	CASSLGTGVNTEAFF
-	TRBD1	TRBV27	TRBJ2-7	CASRDRSGTGGEQYF
-	-	TRBV4-1	TRBJ1-1	CASSQNTEAFF
-	TRBD2	TRBV18	TRBJ2-2	CASSPPAGNTGELFF
once	-	TRBV7-9	TRBJ2-1	CASSLVPSTEDRGEQFF
-	TRBD1	TRBV27	TRBJ1-4	CASSFHDRGLGKLFF